This T cell receptor beta chain appears in the sequencing data of a study of Graves' ophthalmopathy and Graves' hyperthyroidism. In its sample, this clonotype was seen many times. The CDR3 has 15 residues. Germline V gene sequence: CDR1 LNHDA, CDR2 SQIVND (reference sequence). The V end lost 7 bases, the J end lost 3 bases, and 15 bases lay between the germline ends. RNA transcripts yielded amplified TCR beta CDR3 regions. First-round RT-PCR with HTBI primers preceded a second-round multiplex PCR. TCRdb reprocessed the multiplex PCR reads with MiXCR, giving one entry per CDR3 protein. The data contain under 800,000 distinct CDR3 sequences, 20% to 25% of them seen just once; the ten biggest clones take up approximately 7%.

This receptor was taken from a young woman with stable Graves' hyperthyroidism. Some clones in this sample may be carry-over from other donors' samples. V and J are TRBV19 and TRBJ2-2; weak D call: TRBD2 (6 bases). The material sequenced was peripheral blood. CDR3 DNA sequence: TGTGCCAGTACCTACCGCGGGGCCTACACCGGGGAGCTGTTTTTT. Protein: CASTYRGAYTGELFF. The full variable domain, in which reference TRBV19 and TRBJ2-2 provide the parts outside the CDR3, is DGGITQSPKYLFRKEGQNVTLSCEQNLNHDAMYWYRQDPGQGLRLIYYSQIVNDFQKGDIAEGYSVSREKKESFPLTVTSAQKNPTAFYLCASTYRGAYTGELFFGEGSRLTVL.